Each of the 11 T cell receptor beta chains below was sequenced from the same sample in a study of a mutant IDH1 vaccine in newly diagnosed glioma. These receptors' targets are unknown. Measured with immunoSEQ multiplex PCR; TCRdb has only the in-frame clones, and not every one. Counted here are approximately 84,000 clones, over 75% occurring once; the ten biggest clones make up roughly 5.2%. The time point: week 47, end of study. Every vaccination contained 300 ug of the mutant IDH1 20-mer peptide and was paired with topical imiquimod. This specimen was PBMCs, taken from a glioma patient whose treatment included an IDH1 peptide vaccine. These receptors were taken from a man between 40 and 49 years old with glioma.

The V call is TRBV18, the J call TRBJ1-1; D gene uncertain. This CDR3 is 11 amino acids long. The V end was cut by 4 bases, the J end by 5 bases, with 5 bases between. Germline CDR1 KGHSH, CDR2 LQKENI. DNA of the CDR3: TGTGCCAGCTCACAGCAGACTGAAGCTTTCTTT. Translated: CASSQQTEAFF.

This chain uses TRBV29-1 with TRBJ2-1; 9 positions agree with TRBD2. This CDR3 contains 14 residues. Trimming removed 3 bases from V and 5 bases from J; junction bases left unmatched: 5. CDR1 is SQVTM and CDR2 is ANQGSEA in the germline V gene. The CDR3 region is CSVDGGGAHNEQFF. The CDR3 region has the DNA TGCAGCGTTGACGGCGGGGGGGCCCACAATGAGCAGTTCTTC.

The V and J genes are TRBV28 and TRBJ2-7, with 9 bases identical to TRBD2. The CDR3 extends over 15 amino acids. Germline CDR1 is MDHEN and CDR2 is SYDVKM. After removal of 5 bases from V and 4 bases from J, the junction contained 9 bases not matched to a gene. The CDR3 region is CASSRTEAGGYEQYF. For the CDR3, the DNA is TGTGCCAGCAGTCGTACCGAAGCGGGAGGATACGAGCAGTACTTC.

The chain recombines TRBV18 with TRBJ2-1, with D possibly matching TRBD2 (5 bases). Germline V gives CDR1 KGHSH, CDR2 LQKENI. The CDR3 totals 15 residues. V lost 6 bases and J lost 4, with 16 bases in between. The CDR3 reads CASSSSGMGYNEQFF. CDR3 DNA sequence: TGTGCCAGCTCCTCCTCCGGGATGGGATACAATGAGCAGTTCTTC.

This chain links TRBV7-9 with TRBJ2-7, with a possible D match to TRBD2 (5 bases). Germline V gene lookup returns CDR1 SEHNR and CDR2 FQNEAQ (reference sequence). V was cut by 6 bases and J by 4 bases, with 13 bases left in between. The CDR3 totals 13 residues. The CDR3 region has the DNA TGTGCCAGCAGTCCCGGGGTTCGGTACGAGCAGTACTTC. Residues: CASSPGVRYEQYF. The full variable domain, rest sourced from reference TRBV7-9 and TRBJ2-7, is DTGVSQNPRHKITKRGQNVTFRCDPISEHNRLYWYRQTLGQGPEFLTYFQNEAQLEKSRLLSDRFSAERPKGSFSTLEIQRTEQGDSAMYLCASSPGVRYEQYFGPGTRLTVT.

The chain recombines TRBV25-1 with TRBJ2-7; 10 bases map to TRBD1. The CDR3 is 12 amino acids. Germline values: CDR1 MGHDK, CDR2 SYGVNS. J gave up 4 bases and V 8 bases, and 2 bases lay outside the gene matches. The CDR3: CASGDRGYEQYF. CDR3 sequence (DNA): TGTGCCAGCGGGGACAGGGGATACGAGCAGTACTTC.

The chain couples TRBV28 to TRBJ1-4; 8 bases match TRBD1. The germline V gene has CDR1 MDHEN and CDR2 SYDVKM. The V and J ends lost 4 bases and 0 bases, in that order; junction bases with no gene match: 1. CDR3 length equals 15 residues. The CDR3 DNA reads TGTGCCAGCAGTTCACAGGGGGCAACTAATGAAAAACTGTTTTTT. Translating gives CASSSQGATNEKLFF.

This chain links TRBV5-1 with TRBJ2-1; 9 bases map to TRBD1. This CDR3 is 14 amino acids long. V dropped 4 bases and J dropped 5; count of bases not matched to a gene: 4. Germline-derived CDR1 and CDR2 are SGHRS and YFSETQ. The DNA of the CDR3 is TGCGCCAGCAGCCCCCGGACAGGGGACAATGAGCAGTTCTTC. Translated, it gives CASSPRTGDNEQFF.

This sequence joins TRBV6-4 and TRBJ2-5; 7 bases match TRBD2. V lost 4 bases to trimming and J lost 0 bases; unmatched junction nucleotides: 5. The CDR3 covers 15 residues. The germline CDR1 and CDR2 sequences are MRHNA and SNTAGT. The CDR3 nucleotides read TGTGCCAGCAGTGCGGGCGGGGGAGACCAAGAGACCCAGTACTTC. Translating gives CASSAGGGDQETQYF.

The chain couples TRBV4-3 to TRBJ1-2; D unclear. CDR1 and CDR2 from the germline V gene are LGHNA and YSLEER. V lost 0 bases and J 5 bases, leaving 7 bases between the germline ends. The CDR3 consists of 13 residues. CDR3 loop: CASSQDGRYGYTF. CDR3 DNA: TGCGCCAGCAGCCAAGACGGGCGTTATGGCTACACCTTC.

This chain links TRBV30 with TRBJ1-1; no firm D call. The CDR3 extends over 16 amino acids. CDR1 and CDR2 from the germline V gene are GTSNPN and SVGIG (reference sequence). With 0 bases removed from V and 1 base from J, the gap between germline ends came to 15 bases. CDR3 amino acids: CAWSVRRRGPNTEAFF. DNA for the CDR3: TGTGCCTGGAGTGTACGGAGGAGAGGACCGAACACTGAAGCTTTCTTT.